This T cell receptor (beta chain) was identified during a study of blood T cell repertoires in COVID-19. Study information: There were acute and convalescent COVID-19 samples, and they came from the United States, Italy and Spain.

In the study's own analysis: Quantification of nucleated cells was approximated via reference gene primer amplification. Profiled with immunoSEQ multiplex PCR; TCRdb holds only in-frame clones, not every one. Clone size and the V and J calls come from that table; the DNA yielded D and trimming. The repertoire holds 250,000 to 400,000 clones, with roughly 85% as singletons. The study drew participants aged roughly 18 to 95 years from approximately 25 US areas. This CDR3 has 13 amino acids. With 3 bases removed from V and 4 bases from J, the gap between germline ends came to 9 bases. Germline lookup yields CDR1 DFQATT and CDR2 SNEGSKA (reference sequence).

Sequenced sample: PBMCs or T cells enriched from blood (not recorded which). The receptor comes from a woman in her twenties or thirties who had been exposed to COVID-19. The rearrangement joins TRBV20-1 to TRBJ1-4; no clear D gene. In nucleotides, the CDR3 is TGCAGTGCTAGTTCAGTTGATAATGAAAAACTGTTTTTT. It translates to CSASSVDNEKLFF.